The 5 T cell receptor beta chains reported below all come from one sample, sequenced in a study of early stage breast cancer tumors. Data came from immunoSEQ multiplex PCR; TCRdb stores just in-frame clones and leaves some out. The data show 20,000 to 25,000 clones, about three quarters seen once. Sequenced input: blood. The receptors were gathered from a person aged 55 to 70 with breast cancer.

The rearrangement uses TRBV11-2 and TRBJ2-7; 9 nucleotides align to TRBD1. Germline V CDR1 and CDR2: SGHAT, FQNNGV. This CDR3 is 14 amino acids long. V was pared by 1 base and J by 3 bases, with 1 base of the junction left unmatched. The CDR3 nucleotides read TGTGCCAGCAGCTTAGTGGGACAGGGCTACGAGCAGTACTTC. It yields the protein CASSLVGQGYEQYF.

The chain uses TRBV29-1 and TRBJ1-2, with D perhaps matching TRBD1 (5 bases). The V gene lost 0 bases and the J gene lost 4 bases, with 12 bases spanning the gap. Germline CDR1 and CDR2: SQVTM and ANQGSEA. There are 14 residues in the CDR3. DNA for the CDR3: TGCAGCGTTGAAGAGGAGGAGGGGCTCTATGGCTACACCTTC. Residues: CSVEEEEGLYGYTF.

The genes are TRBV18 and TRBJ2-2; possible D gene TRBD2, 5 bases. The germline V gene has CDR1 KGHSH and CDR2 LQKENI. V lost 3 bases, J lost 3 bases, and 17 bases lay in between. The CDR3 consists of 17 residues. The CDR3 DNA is TGTGCCAGCTCACCCCGAACCAGCCCGGGGTACACCGGGGAGCTGTTTTTT. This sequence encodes CASSPRTSPGYTGELFF.

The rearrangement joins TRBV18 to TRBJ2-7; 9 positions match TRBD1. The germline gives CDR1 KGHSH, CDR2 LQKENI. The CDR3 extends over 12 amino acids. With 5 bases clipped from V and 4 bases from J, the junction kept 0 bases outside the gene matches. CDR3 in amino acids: CASSGTGYEQYF. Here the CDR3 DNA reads TGTGCCAGCTCAGGGACAGGGTACGAGCAGTACTTC.

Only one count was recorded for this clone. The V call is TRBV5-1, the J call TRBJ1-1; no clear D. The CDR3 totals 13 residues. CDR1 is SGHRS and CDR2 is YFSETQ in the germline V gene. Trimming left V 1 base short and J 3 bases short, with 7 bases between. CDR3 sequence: CASSLTRDTEAFF. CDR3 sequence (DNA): TGCGCCAGCAGCTTGACCCGAGACACTGAAGCTTTCTTT.